One and the same sample provided the 5 T cell receptor beta chains below, sequenced in a study of blood T cell repertoires in COVID-19. Profiled with immunoSEQ multiplex PCR; TCRdb holds only in-frame clones, not every one. The sample lists some 180,000 clones, 75% to 85% seen once, with about 11% in the top ten. Sample: peripheral blood. The receptor set was obtained from a woman aged 40 to 55 with COVID-19, enrolled during active disease.

The chain recombines TRBV6-5 with TRBJ2-7; TRBD1 matches 9 bases. J was trimmed by 6 bases and V by 5 bases; bases with no gene match: 11. Per the germline V gene, CDR1 is MNHEY and CDR2 is SVGAGI. This CDR3 is 15 amino acids long. CDR3 sequence (DNA): TGTGCCAGCAGTCGCGCCGGGACAGGGTATGCCGAGCAGTACTTC. Translated, it gives CASSRAGTGYAEQYF.

The gene calls are TRBV6-5 and TRBJ1-5; 9 bases are a match to TRBD1. Germline V gives CDR1 MNHEY, CDR2 SVGAGI. J was trimmed by 6 bases and V by 6 bases; bases with no gene match: 9. The CDR3 is 15 residues long. The CDR3 DNA reads TGTGCCAGCAGACCCACGGGGGGACAGGGTCAGCCCCAGCATTTT. Translation: CASRPTGGQGQPQHF.

The rearrangement links TRBV21-1 to TRBJ2-7; the table's D gene call, TRBD2, was not cross checked with the DNA. TRBV21-1 is labeled a pseudogene. The CDR3 has 14 residues. This chain's CDR3 is CASARGQRGCEQYV. CDR3 DNA: TGTGCCAGCGCCCGAGGGCAGCGGGGCTGCGAGCAGTACGTC.

The chain recombines TRBV5-6 with TRBJ1-3, with D unresolved. The CDR3 has 14 residues. Trimming shortened V by 0 bases and J by 2 bases, and 6 bases separated the two germline ends. Germline loops: CDR1 SGHDT, CDR2 YYEEEE. The CDR3 sequence: CASSLGAAGNTIYF. CDR3 DNA: TGTGCCAGCAGCTTGGGTGCAGCTGGAAACACCATATATTTT.

The chain combines TRBV7-6 with TRBJ2-1; possibly TRBD1 for D (6 bases). V was cut by 1 base and J by 5 bases, with 12 bases left in between. Germline V gives CDR1 SGHVS, CDR2 FNYEAQ. The CDR3 totals 15 residues. This chain's CDR3 is CASSLEWGQDNEQFF. The CDR3 DNA reads TGTGCCAGCAGCTTAGAATGGGGGCAGGACAATGAGCAGTTCTTC.